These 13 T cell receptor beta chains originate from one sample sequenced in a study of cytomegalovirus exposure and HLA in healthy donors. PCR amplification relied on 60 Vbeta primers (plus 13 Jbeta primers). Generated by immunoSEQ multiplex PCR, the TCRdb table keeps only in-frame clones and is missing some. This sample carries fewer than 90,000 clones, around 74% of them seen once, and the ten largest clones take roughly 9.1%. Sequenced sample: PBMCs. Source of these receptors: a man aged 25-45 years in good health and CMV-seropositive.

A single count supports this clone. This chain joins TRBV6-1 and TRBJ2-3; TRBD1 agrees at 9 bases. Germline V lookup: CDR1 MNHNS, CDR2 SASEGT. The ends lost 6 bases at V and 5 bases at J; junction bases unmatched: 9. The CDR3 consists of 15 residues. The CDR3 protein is CASRPRDRVIDTQYF. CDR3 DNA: TGTGCCAGCAGGCCCCGGGACAGGGTGATAGATACGCAGTATTTT.

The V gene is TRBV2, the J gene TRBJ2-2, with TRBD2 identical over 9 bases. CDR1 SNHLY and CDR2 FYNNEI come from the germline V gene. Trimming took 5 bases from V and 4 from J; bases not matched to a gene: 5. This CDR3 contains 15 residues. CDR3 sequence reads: CASSPSGVGTGELFF. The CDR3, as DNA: TGTGCCAGCAGTCCTAGCGGGGTAGGCACCGGGGAGCTGTTTTTT.

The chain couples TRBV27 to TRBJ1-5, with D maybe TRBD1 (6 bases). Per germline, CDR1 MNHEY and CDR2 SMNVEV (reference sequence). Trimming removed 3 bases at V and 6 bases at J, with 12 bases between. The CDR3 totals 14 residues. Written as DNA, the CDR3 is TGTGCCAGCAGTTTGAGGCAGGGGCGTCAGCCCCAGCATTTT. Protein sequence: CASSLRQGRQPQHF.

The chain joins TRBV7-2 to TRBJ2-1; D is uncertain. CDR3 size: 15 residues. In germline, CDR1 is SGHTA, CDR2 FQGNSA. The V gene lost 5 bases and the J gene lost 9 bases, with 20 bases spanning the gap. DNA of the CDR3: TGTGCCAGCAGCCCTGGCCCCGCCTCGTCCGTTGAGCAGTTCTTC. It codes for CASSPGPASSVEQFF.

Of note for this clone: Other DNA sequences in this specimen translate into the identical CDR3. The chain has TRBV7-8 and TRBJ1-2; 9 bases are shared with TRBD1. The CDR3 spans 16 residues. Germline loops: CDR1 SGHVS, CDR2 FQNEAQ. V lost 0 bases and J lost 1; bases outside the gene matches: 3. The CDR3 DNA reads TGTGCCAGCAGCTTAGCGGGACAGGGTATTAACTATGGCTACACCTTC. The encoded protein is CASSLAGQGINYGYTF.

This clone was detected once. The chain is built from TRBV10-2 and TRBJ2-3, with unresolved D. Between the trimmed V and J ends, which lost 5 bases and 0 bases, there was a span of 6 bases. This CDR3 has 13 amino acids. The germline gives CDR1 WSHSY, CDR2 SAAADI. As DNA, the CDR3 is TGCGCCAGCAGTCGTCCTAGCACAGATACGCAGTATTTT. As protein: CASSRPSTDTQYF.

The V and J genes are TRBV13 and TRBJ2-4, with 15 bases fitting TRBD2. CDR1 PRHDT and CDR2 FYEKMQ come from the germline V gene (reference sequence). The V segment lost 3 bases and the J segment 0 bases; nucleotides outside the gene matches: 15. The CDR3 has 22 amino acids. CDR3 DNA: TGTGCCAGCAGCTTGGGACTAGCGGGGGGCCCGAAGACCCTTTTAGCCAAAAACATTCAGTACTTC. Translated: CASSLGLAGGPKTLLAKNIQYF.

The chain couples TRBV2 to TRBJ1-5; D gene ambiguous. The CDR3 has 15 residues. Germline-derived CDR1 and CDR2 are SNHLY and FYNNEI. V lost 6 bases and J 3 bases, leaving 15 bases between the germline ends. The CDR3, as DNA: TGTGCCAGCAGCCGGGGTGACACCTTCAATCAGCCCCAGCATTTT. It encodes CASSRGDTFNQPQHF.

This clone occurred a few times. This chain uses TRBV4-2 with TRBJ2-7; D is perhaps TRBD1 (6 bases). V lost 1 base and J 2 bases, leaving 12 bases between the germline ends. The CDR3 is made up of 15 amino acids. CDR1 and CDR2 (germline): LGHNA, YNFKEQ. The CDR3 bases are TGTGCCAGCAGCCAAGTGGCAGGGGTGGCCTACGAGCAGTACTTC. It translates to CASSQVAGVAYEQYF.

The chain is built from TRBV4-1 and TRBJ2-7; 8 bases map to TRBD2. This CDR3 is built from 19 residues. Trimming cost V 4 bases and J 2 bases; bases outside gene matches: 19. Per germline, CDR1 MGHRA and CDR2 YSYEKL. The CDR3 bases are TGCGCCAGCAGCCGGGGGCAGCCCCTCCTCGGGGGGGCCGCCTACGAGCAGTACTTC. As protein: CASSRGQPLLGGAAYEQYF.

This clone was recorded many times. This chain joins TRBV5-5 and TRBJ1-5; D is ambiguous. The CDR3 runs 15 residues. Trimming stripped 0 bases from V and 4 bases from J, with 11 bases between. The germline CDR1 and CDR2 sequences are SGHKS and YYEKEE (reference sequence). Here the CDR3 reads CASSLAFAENQPQHF. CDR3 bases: TGTGCCAGCAGCTTGGCCTTCGCAGAAAATCAGCCCCAGCATTTT.

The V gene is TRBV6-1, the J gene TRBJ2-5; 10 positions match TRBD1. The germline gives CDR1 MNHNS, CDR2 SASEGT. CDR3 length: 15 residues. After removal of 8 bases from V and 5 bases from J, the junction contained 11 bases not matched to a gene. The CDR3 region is CASAGTGVYRETQYF. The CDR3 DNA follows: TGTGCCAGCGCCGGGACAGGGGTTTATAGGGAGACCCAGTACTTC.

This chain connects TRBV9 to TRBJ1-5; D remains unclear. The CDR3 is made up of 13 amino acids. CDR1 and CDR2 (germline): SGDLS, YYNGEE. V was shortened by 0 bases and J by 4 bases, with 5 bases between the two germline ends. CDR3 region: CASSVAVNQPQHF. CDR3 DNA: TGTGCCAGCAGCGTAGCGGTGAATCAGCCCCAGCATTTT. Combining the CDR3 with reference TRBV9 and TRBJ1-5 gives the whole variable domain DSGVTQTPKHLITATGQRVTLRCSPRSGDLSVYWYQQSLDQGLQFLIQYYNGEERAKGNILERFSAQQFPDLHSELNLSSLELGDSALYFCASSVAVNQPQHFGDGTRLSIL.